This T cell receptor beta chain derives from a study of cytomegalovirus exposure and HLA in healthy donors. Notes on the study in general: The study reported that TCR beta sequences accurately predicted HLA-A and HLA-B alleles in most subjects.

Regarding this clone: The antigen is undetermined.

All donors participated as healthy donors of bone marrow. This CDR3 contains 18 residues. The trim removed 6 bases at V and 0 bases at J, leaving 12 bases unmatched. Germline V CDR1 and CDR2: LNHDA, SQIVND (reference sequence). The PCR had 60 Vbeta and 13 Jbeta primers. Profiled with immunoSEQ multiplex PCR; TCRdb holds only in-frame clones, not every one. The data contain some 150,000 clones, 87% of them seen just once; the ten biggest clones take up 5.2%. The clonotype comes from a woman aged 30 to 39 in good health and CMV-seronegative. Sample: PBMCs. The rearrangement links TRBV19 to TRBJ2-1, with TRBD2 identical over 9 bases. The CDR3, as DNA: TGTGCCAGTAGGACGCGACTAGGGCGGGGGGGCTCCTACAATGAGCAGTTCTTC. Translated: CASRTRLGRGGSYNEQFF.